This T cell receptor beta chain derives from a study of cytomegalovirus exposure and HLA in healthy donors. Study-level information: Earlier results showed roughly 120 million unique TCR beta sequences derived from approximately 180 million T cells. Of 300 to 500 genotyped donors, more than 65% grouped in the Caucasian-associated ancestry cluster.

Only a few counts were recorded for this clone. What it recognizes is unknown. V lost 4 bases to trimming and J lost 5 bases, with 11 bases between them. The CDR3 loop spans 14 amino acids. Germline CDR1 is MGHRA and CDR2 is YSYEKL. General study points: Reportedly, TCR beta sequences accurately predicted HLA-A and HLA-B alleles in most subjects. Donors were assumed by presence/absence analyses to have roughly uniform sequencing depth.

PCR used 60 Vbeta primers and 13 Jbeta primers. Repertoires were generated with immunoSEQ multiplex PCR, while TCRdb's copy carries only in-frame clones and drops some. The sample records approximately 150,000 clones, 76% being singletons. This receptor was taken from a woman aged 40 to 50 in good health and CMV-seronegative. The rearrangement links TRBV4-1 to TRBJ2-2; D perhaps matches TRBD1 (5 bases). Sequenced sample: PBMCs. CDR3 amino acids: CASSRRQNTGELFF. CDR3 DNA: TGCGCCAGCAGCCGGCGACAGAATACCGGGGAGCTGTTTTTT.